This T cell receptor (beta chain) was sequenced for a study of long-term antiretroviral therapy in people with HIV. Points from the study as a whole: Blood, drawn from the mid-2000s to the late 2010s, may reflect older ART regimens. Every time point showed a repertoire led by clones expanded before ART. Whereas controls had wider CDR3 length ranges, HIV repertoires had narrower ones.

Version v3.0 of the immunoSEQ assay ran at survey level. Sequenced by immunoSEQ multiplex PCR; TCRdb stores in-frame clones only, minus some. The table lists under 45,000 clones, about nine tenths of them singletons. CDR1 and CDR2 from the germline V gene are MGHRA and YSYEKL. The CDR3 consists of 16 residues. V lost 2 bases to trimming and J lost 4 bases; unmatched junction nucleotides: 8. Details on this clone: Antigen: not known.

The TCR originated in a woman between 50 and 59 years old with HIV. Sample: unsorted PBMCs, taken 1.2 years after starting antiretroviral therapy. This chain connects TRBV4-1 to TRBJ2-1, with 7 nucleotides matching TRBD1. In DNA form, the CDR3 reads TGCGCCAGCAGCCAACCGACCGGGACAGTGTACAATGAGCAGTTCTTC. This codes for CASSQPTGTVYNEQFF.